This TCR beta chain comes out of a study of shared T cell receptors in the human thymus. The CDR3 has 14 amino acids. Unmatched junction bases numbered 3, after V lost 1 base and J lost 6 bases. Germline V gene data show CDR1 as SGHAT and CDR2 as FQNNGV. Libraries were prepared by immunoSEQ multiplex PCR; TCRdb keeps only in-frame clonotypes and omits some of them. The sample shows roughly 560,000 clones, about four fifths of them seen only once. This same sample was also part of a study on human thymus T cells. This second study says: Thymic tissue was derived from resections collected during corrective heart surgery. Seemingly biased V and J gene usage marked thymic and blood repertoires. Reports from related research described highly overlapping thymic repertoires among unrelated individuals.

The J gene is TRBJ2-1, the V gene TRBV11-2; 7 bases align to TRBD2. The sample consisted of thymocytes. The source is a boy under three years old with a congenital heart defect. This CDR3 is CASSLGGTTNEQFF. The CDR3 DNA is TGTGCCAGCAGCTTAGGTGGGACTACCAATGAGCAGTTCTTC.